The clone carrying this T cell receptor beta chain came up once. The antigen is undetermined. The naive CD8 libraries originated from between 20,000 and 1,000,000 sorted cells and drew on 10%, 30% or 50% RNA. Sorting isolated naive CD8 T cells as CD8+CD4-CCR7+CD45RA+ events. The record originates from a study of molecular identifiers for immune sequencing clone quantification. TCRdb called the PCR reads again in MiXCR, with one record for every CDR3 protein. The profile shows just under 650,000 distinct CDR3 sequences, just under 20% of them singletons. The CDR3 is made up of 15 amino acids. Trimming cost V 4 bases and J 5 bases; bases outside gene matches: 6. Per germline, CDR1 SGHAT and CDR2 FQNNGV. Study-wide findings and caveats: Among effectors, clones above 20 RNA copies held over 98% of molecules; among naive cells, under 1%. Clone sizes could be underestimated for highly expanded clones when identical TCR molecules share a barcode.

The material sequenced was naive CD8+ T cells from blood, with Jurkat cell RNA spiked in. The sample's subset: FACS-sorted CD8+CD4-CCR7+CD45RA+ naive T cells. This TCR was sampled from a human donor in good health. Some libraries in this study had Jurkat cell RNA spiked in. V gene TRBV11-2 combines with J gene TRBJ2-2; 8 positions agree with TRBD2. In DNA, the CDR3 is TGTGCCAGCAGCTATAGCGGGGCATCTACCGGGGAGCTGTTTTTT. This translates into CASSYSGASTGELFF.